These 3 T cell receptor beta chains came from one sample sequenced in a study of shared clonotypes between healthy human individuals (dated by TCRdb to between 2020 and 2021). Library construction relied on the immunoSEQ multiplex PCR assay. What TCRdb holds here is the immuneACCESS table cut down to in-frame rearrangements. Part of the clones is not present; checked against another copy, under half of the missing clones reflect an unresolved V gene, and the others are unexplained. The sample yields about 490,000 clones; 60% to 85% were counted once. Jointly, the top ten make up over 10% of the sample. Sequencing was done on a sample of PBMCs. These receptors all come from a middle-aged woman in good health. Some clones in this sample may be carry-over from other donors' samples.

A remark on this clone: A far bigger clonotype differs at one base, so this is likely a read error. The V call is TRBV4-1, the J call TRBJ2-7; no definite D call. The germline V gene has CDR1 MGHRA and CDR2 YSYEKL. This CDR3 is 14 amino acids long. The CDR3 loop reads CASSPTRTSCEQYF. The CDR3 region has the DNA TGCGCCAGCAGCCCGACACGAACTTCCTGCGAGCAGTACTTC.

This clone was counted ten times or more. This sequence joins TRBV2 and TRBJ2-7, with D tentatively TRBD1 or TRBD2 (6 bases each). The germline gives CDR1 SNHLY, CDR2 FYNNEI. The ends were cut back, 8 bases at V and 2 bases at J, with 22 bases in the middle. The CDR3 sequence is 16 residues long. The CDR3, as DNA: TGTGCCAGCGGCCAGGACGGGGGTAGGGGGGCCTACGAGCAGTACTTC. Translation gives CASGQDGGRGAYEQYF. Full variable domain (outside the CDR3, taken from reference TRBV2 and TRBJ2-7): EPEVTQTPSHQVTQMGQEVILRCVPISNHLYFYWYRQILGQKVEFLVSFYNNEISEKSEIFDDQFSVERPDGSNFTLKIRSTKLEDSAMYFCASGQDGGRGAYEQYFGPGTRLTVT.

The V and J genes are TRBV6-5 and TRBJ1-2, with 7 bases matching TRBD1. The CDR3 length is 14 residues. V dropped 5 bases and J dropped 2; count of bases not matched to a gene: 5. Per the germline V gene, CDR1 is MNHEY and CDR2 is SVGAGI. CDR3 protein: CASSRDRLNYGYTF. CDR3 coding DNA: TGTGCCAGCAGTCGGGACAGATTGAACTATGGCTACACCTTC.